This is a list of T cell receptor beta chains from one sample in a study of T cell repertoires in urothelial bladder cancer. Method: immunoSEQ multiplex PCR; TCRdb's copy keeps in-frame clones and lacks some. This sample has fewer than 15,000 clones, with 66% found just once. The sequenced sample consisted of tumor-infiltrating cells from bladder cancer. The receptors shown here come from a human donor with urothelial carcinoma. Both conserved end residues are part of each CDR3. Fields, in order: V gene, clone size, J gene, D gene, CDR3 DNA, CDR3 protein. A D gene is named only where the DNA matches it firmly. The listing skips clone size in some rows; elsewhere it reads once, few, many or a size class.

v_gene: TRBV11-3
abundance: NA
j_gene: TRBJ2-5
d_gene: TRBD2
CDR3nt: TGTGCCAGCAGCGGGCTAGCGGAAGAGACCCAGTACTTC
CDR3aa: CASSGLAEETQYF

v_gene: TRBV4-1
abundance: NA
j_gene: TRBJ1-4
d_gene: TRBD1
CDR3nt: TGCGCCAGCAGCCCCCAGCGGACAGGGCCAACTAATGAAAAACTGTTTTTT
CDR3aa: CASSPQRTGPTNEKLFF

v_gene: TRBV6-1
abundance: NA
j_gene: TRBJ2-4
d_gene: TRBD1
CDR3nt: TGTGCCAGCAGTGAACAGTGGAGGACAGGCGTGGACATTCAGTACTTC
CDR3aa: CASSEQWRTGVDIQYF

v_gene: TRBV7-2
abundance: once
j_gene: TRBJ2-2
d_gene: TRBD2
CDR3nt: TGTGCCAGCAGCAACGATGGCCTGGCGGGGGGGCGACTGTTTTTT
CDR3aa: CASSNDGLAGGRLFF

v_gene: TRBV5-1
abundance: NA
j_gene: TRBJ2-2
d_gene: TRBD2
CDR3nt: TGCGCCAGCAGCTCGACTAGCAACGCCGGGGAGCTGTTTTTT
CDR3aa: CASSSTSNAGELFF

v_gene: TRBV7-9
abundance: NA
j_gene: TRBJ2-7
d_gene: NA
CDR3nt: TGTGCCAGCAGCACGTTCCCTCGGGGTACAATTAACTCCTACGAGCAGTACTTC
CDR3aa: CASSTFPRGTINSYEQYF

v_gene: TRBV6-6
abundance: NA
j_gene: TRBJ2-2
d_gene: NA
CDR3nt: TGTGCCAGCGGGCACACTGACACCGGGGAGCTGTTTTTT
CDR3aa: CASGHTDTGELFF

v_gene: TRBV28
abundance: NA
j_gene: TRBJ2-5
d_gene: TRBD1
CDR3nt: TGTGCCAGCAGATCCGGGACAGAACAAGAGACCCAGTACTTC
CDR3aa: CASRSGTEQETQYF

v_gene: TRBV4-3
abundance: few
j_gene: TRBJ2-5
d_gene: TRBD1
CDR3nt: TGCGCCAGCAGCCAAGGCCCTGGGACAGTTGAACGGGAGACCCAGTACTTC
CDR3aa: CASSQGPGTVERETQYF

v_gene: TRBV30
abundance: once
j_gene: TRBJ2-7
d_gene: NA
CDR3nt: TGTGCCTGGAGTGTAACGGGGTGGGCCGAGCAGTACTTC
CDR3aa: CAWSVTGWAEQYF

v_gene: TRBV19
abundance: NA
j_gene: TRBJ2-7
d_gene: NA
CDR3nt: TGTGCCAGTAGTATGGGTCCAGGGGGGAGCGAGCAGTACTTC
CDR3aa: CASSMGPGGSEQYF

v_gene: TRBV28
abundance: NA
j_gene: TRBJ2-6
d_gene: NA
CDR3nt: TGTGCCACCAAGAGAAGGACAGCCTTCTCTGGGGCCAACGTCCTGACTTTC
CDR3aa: CATKRRTAFSGANVLTF

v_gene: TRBV9
abundance: NA
j_gene: TRBJ2-7
d_gene: TRBD2
CDR3nt: TGTGCCAGCAGCGTAGCTGGGGCGGGGGGTTCCTACGAGCAGTACTTC
CDR3aa: CASSVAGAGGSYEQYF

v_gene: TRBV7-3
abundance: NA
j_gene: TRBJ1-6
d_gene: TRBD1
CDR3nt: TGTGCCAGCAGCTCAGGGACAGGGGGCCATTCACCCCTCCACTTT
CDR3aa: CASSSGTGGHSPLHF

v_gene: TRBV7-2
abundance: few
j_gene: TRBJ1-4
d_gene: TRBD1
CDR3nt: TGTGCCAGCAGCTTAGGACAGGGAAGGGGGCAAGCTAATGAAAAACTGTTTTTT
CDR3aa: CASSLGQGRGQANEKLFF

v_gene: TRBV6-5
abundance: NA
j_gene: TRBJ1-1
d_gene: NA
CDR3nt: TGTGCCAGCAGTTACCGGACCTTCGGGGACACTGAAGCTTTCTTT
CDR3aa: CASSYRTFGDTEAFF

v_gene: TRBV27
abundance: NA
j_gene: TRBJ2-2
d_gene: NA
CDR3nt: TGTGCCAGCAGTTTGGGGCCTTCCGGGGAGCTGTTTTTT
CDR3aa: CASSLGPSGELFF

v_gene: TRBV30
abundance: few
j_gene: TRBJ1-6
d_gene: NA
CDR3nt: TGTGCCTGGAAAGAGGGAGGGTCACCCCTCCACTTT
CDR3aa: CAWKEGGSPLHF

v_gene: TRBV19
abundance: NA
j_gene: TRBJ2-6
d_gene: NA
CDR3nt: TGTGCCAGTAGAGTTCGGGGTTATGGGTACTCTGGGGCCAACGTCCTGACTTTC
CDR3aa: CASRVRGYGYSGANVLTF

v_gene: TRBV4-2
abundance: few
j_gene: TRBJ1-2
d_gene: TRBD1
CDR3nt: TGTGCCAGCAGCCCGGGACAGGGGTTCGTCAACTATGGCTACACCTTC
CDR3aa: CASSPGQGFVNYGYTF

v_gene: TRBV6-1
abundance: NA
j_gene: TRBJ2-3
d_gene: NA
CDR3nt: TGTGCCAGCAGTCCCCCAGGAACAGATACGCAGTATTTT
CDR3aa: CASSPPGTDTQYF

v_gene: TRBV18
abundance: NA
j_gene: TRBJ2-7
d_gene: TRBD1
CDR3nt: TGTGCCAGCTCACCTACACAGGGGGCGGACGAGCAGTACTTC
CDR3aa: CASSPTQGADEQYF

v_gene: TRBV18
abundance: few
j_gene: TRBJ1-1
d_gene: NA
CDR3nt: TGTGCCAGCTCAGTTCAGGGCTGGGGCACTGAAGCTTTCTTT
CDR3aa: CASSVQGWGTEAFF

v_gene: TRBV6-6
abundance: once
j_gene: TRBJ1-5
d_gene: TRBD1
CDR3nt: TGTGCCAGCAGCCTGACAGGGGGAAGCAATCAGCCCCAGCATTTT
CDR3aa: CASSLTGGSNQPQHF

v_gene: TRBV11-2
abundance: large
j_gene: TRBJ1-2
d_gene: TRBD1
CDR3nt: TGTGCCAGCAGCTTAGAGAGGACAGGGGACTATGGCTACACCTTC
CDR3aa: CASSLERTGDYGYTF

v_gene: TRBV7-9
abundance: NA
j_gene: TRBJ1-2
d_gene: NA
CDR3nt: TGTGCCAGCAGCTTAGAGGGGGAGCTCTATGGCTACACCTTC
CDR3aa: CASSLEGELYGYTF

v_gene: TRBV28
abundance: NA
j_gene: TRBJ2-2
d_gene: TRBD1
CDR3nt: TGTGCCAGCAGTCCCCGGGACAGGTTAGGGGAGCTGTTTTTT
CDR3aa: CASSPRDRLGELFF

v_gene: TRBV5-1
abundance: NA
j_gene: TRBJ2-5
d_gene: TRBD1
CDR3nt: TGCGCCAGCAGCCAGGGGGCCTGGGAGACCCAGTACTTC
CDR3aa: CASSQGAWETQYF

v_gene: TRBV18
abundance: NA
j_gene: TRBJ2-3
d_gene: NA
CDR3nt: TGTGCCAGCTCACCACCGGGGGTGGCCACAGATACGCAGTATTTT
CDR3aa: CASSPPGVATDTQYF

v_gene: TRBV5-4
abundance: NA
j_gene: TRBJ2-2
d_gene: TRBD2
CDR3nt: TGTGCCAGCAGTCGGGGGGGAGAAAACACCGGGGAGCTGTTTTTT
CDR3aa: CASSRGGENTGELFF

v_gene: TRBV7-9
abundance: NA
j_gene: TRBJ2-5
d_gene: NA
CDR3nt: TGTGCCAGCAGCTTCGCGGGCGCAGGGGAGGAGACCCAGTACTTC
CDR3aa: CASSFAGAGEETQYF

v_gene: TRBV7-9
abundance: NA
j_gene: TRBJ2-2
d_gene: NA
CDR3nt: TGTGCCAGCAGCAGGCCGGGATTGAGGAACACCGGGGAGCTGTTTTTT
CDR3aa: CASSRPGLRNTGELFF

v_gene: TRBV5-4
abundance: NA
j_gene: TRBJ1-2
d_gene: TRBD1
CDR3nt: TGTGCCAGCAGCGGACGACAGGGGTATGGCTACACCTTC
CDR3aa: CASSGRQGYGYTF

v_gene: TRBV13
abundance: once
j_gene: TRBJ2-2
d_gene: TRBD2
CDR3nt: TGTGCCAGCAGCTCCTCGACTAGCGCGAACACCGGGGAGCTGTTTTTT
CDR3aa: CASSSSTSANTGELFF

v_gene: TRBV4-3
abundance: NA
j_gene: TRBJ2-3
d_gene: NA
CDR3nt: TGCGCCAGCAGCCAAGTGTACGGAACAGATACGCAGTATTTT
CDR3aa: CASSQVYGTDTQYF

v_gene: TRBV6-5
abundance: NA
j_gene: TRBJ2-7
d_gene: NA
CDR3nt: TGTGCCAGCAGTTCCCCCTCGACCTACTCCTACGAGCAGTACTTC
CDR3aa: CASSSPSTYSYEQYF

v_gene: TRBV25-1
abundance: NA
j_gene: TRBJ2-6
d_gene: NA
CDR3nt: TGTGCCTGCGACTTGAGAATCCCCTCCCCTGGGGCCAACGTCCTGACTTTC
CDR3aa: CACDLRIPSPGANVLTF

v_gene: TRBV29-1
abundance: NA
j_gene: TRBJ2-1
d_gene: NA
CDR3nt: TGCAGCGTTGAGCAGGTCAATGAGCAGTTCTTC
CDR3aa: CSVEQVNEQFF

v_gene: TRBV4-3
abundance: once
j_gene: TRBJ1-1
d_gene: NA
CDR3nt: TGCGCCAGCAGCCAAGATTACGGAGCCTTGAACACTGAAGCTTTCTTT
CDR3aa: CASSQDYGALNTEAFF

v_gene: TRBV10-3
abundance: NA
j_gene: TRBJ2-7
d_gene: TRBD1
CDR3nt: TGTGCCATCAAAGAAGGGACAGAAATCTACGAGCAGTACTTC
CDR3aa: CAIKEGTEIYEQYF

v_gene: TRBV2
abundance: few
j_gene: TRBJ1-2
d_gene: TRBD1
CDR3nt: TGTGCCAGCAGTGACAGGGGGCTTGGCTACACCTTC
CDR3aa: CASSDRGLGYTF

v_gene: TRBV11-1
abundance: NA
j_gene: TRBJ2-1
d_gene: TRBD2
CDR3nt: TGTGCCAGCAGCTTAGCGCAAGGGGCGGGGGGCGGTGAGCAGTTCTTC
CDR3aa: CASSLAQGAGGGEQFF

v_gene: TRBV5-1
abundance: few
j_gene: TRBJ2-1
d_gene: TRBD2
CDR3nt: TGCGCCAGCGGGCCTATAGCGGGGGGATACAATGAGCAGTTCTTC
CDR3aa: CASGPIAGGYNEQFF

v_gene: TRBV27
abundance: NA
j_gene: TRBJ1-1
d_gene: NA
CDR3nt: TGTGCCAGCAGTTCTTTGGCGGTAGCCACTGAAGCTTTCTTT
CDR3aa: CASSSLAVATEAFF

v_gene: TRBV13
abundance: few
j_gene: TRBJ1-4
d_gene: NA
CDR3nt: TGTGCCAGCATTCCGGGACGGGATATTCCCCATTTT
CDR3aa: CASIPGRDIPHF

v_gene: TRBV2
abundance: NA
j_gene: TRBJ2-3
d_gene: TRBD2
CDR3nt: TGTGCCAGCAGTGGACCCGGGACTAGCGGGGACACAGATACGCAGTATTTT
CDR3aa: CASSGPGTSGDTDTQYF

v_gene: TRBV6-5
abundance: NA
j_gene: TRBJ2-3
d_gene: TRBD2
CDR3nt: TGTGCCAGCCAGGACCAGGGACTAGACACAGATGCGCAGTATTTT
CDR3aa: CASQDQGLDTDAQYF

v_gene: TRBV7-2
abundance: once
j_gene: TRBJ2-1
d_gene: NA
CDR3nt: TGTGCCAGCAGCTTAGTTTGGCGCGACAATGAGCAGTTCTTC
CDR3aa: CASSLVWRDNEQFF

v_gene: TRBV9
abundance: NA
j_gene: TRBJ1-4
d_gene: TRBD1
CDR3nt: TGTGCCAGCAGCGTAGGACAGGGCGATGAAAAACTGTTTTTT
CDR3aa: CASSVGQGDEKLFF

v_gene: TRBV5-1
abundance: NA
j_gene: TRBJ2-3
d_gene: NA
CDR3nt: TGCGCCAGCAGCTTGTCTGGGCTAGCAAGCACAGATACGCAGTATTTT
CDR3aa: CASSLSGLASTDTQYF

v_gene: TRBV9
abundance: few
j_gene: TRBJ2-1
d_gene: NA
CDR3nt: TGTGCCAGCAGCGTAGGACCTACGAGCTACAATGAGCAGTTCTTC
CDR3aa: CASSVGPTSYNEQFF

v_gene: TRBV9
abundance: few
j_gene: TRBJ2-5
d_gene: NA
CDR3nt: TGTGCCAGCAGCGTAGGCAGCGCCCAAGAGACCCAGTACTTC
CDR3aa: CASSVGSAQETQYF